One and the same sample provided the 27 T cell receptor beta chains below, sequenced in a study of CD8+ T cells in alopecia areata. Treatment meaning: oral pan-JAK inhibitor, 5-10 mg twice daily. As the sequencing template, cDNA was produced by extracting RNA and reverse transcribing it. Using immunoSEQ multiplex PCR, the repertoire was profiled, and TCRdb retains in-frame clones only, with some absent. The table shows around 120,000 clones, with approximately 59% occurring only once. Source: CD8+ T cells sorted from blood, taken at week 4, from a patient treated with tofacitinib. The receptors here all came from a human donor with alopecia areata.

This clone was found a few times. This chain links TRBV30 with TRBJ1-2; D is ambiguous. This CDR3 comprises 12 residues. Trimming left V 1 base short and J 6 bases short, with 9 bases between. The V gene's germline CDR1 is GTSNPN and CDR2 SVGIG (reference sequence). DNA for the CDR3: TGTGCCTGGAGTGGGGCACTGGATGGCTACACCTTC. Protein product: CAWSGALDGYTF.

This clone was seen a few times. The sample holds other DNA sequences that translate to the same CDR3. V gene TRBV27 combines with J gene TRBJ2-7, with a possible D match to TRBD1 (6 bases). The CDR3 has 13 amino acids. With 3 bases removed from V and 1 base from J, the gap between germline ends came to 7 bases. Looked up from germline, CDR1 is MNHEY and CDR2 is SMNVEV (reference sequence). The CDR3 sequence: CASSLTGSYEQYF. The CDR3 DNA reads as TGTGCCAGCAGTTTGACAGGTTCCTACGAGCAGTACTTC.

The chain uses TRBV27 and TRBJ2-3, with a tentative D call TRBD1 (5 bases). CDR3 length: 14 amino acids. CDR1 MNHEY and CDR2 SMNVEV come from the germline V gene (reference sequence). Trimming shortened V by 2 bases and J by 2 bases, and 8 bases separated the two germline ends. The CDR3 sequence: CASSLRGLTDTQYF. CDR3 bases: TGTGCCAGCAGTTTAAGGGGCCTCACAGATACGCAGTATTTT.

This chain uses TRBV5-1 with TRBJ2-2, with D maybe TRBD2 (6 bases). Germline values: CDR1 SGHRS, CDR2 YFSETQ. The CDR3 runs 14 residues. Trimming took off 0 bases at V and 4 bases at J, with 7 bases between the two ends. This CDR3 is CASSLEEGTGELFF. In nucleotides, the CDR3 is TGCGCCAGCAGCTTGGAGGAGGGCACCGGGGAGCTGTTTTTT.

V and J are TRBV27 and TRBJ2-1; a possible D gene is TRBD1 (5 bases). CDR3 length: 14 residues. With 3 bases removed from V and 9 bases from J, the gap between germline ends came to 15 bases. CDR1 is MNHEY, CDR2 SMNVEV, per germline (reference sequence). CDR3: CASSFGDSVGEQFF. CDR3 sequence (DNA): TGTGCCAGCAGTTTTGGTGACAGTGTAGGTGAGCAGTTCTTC.

A single count supports this clone. CDR3 region: CSAQRYLGAEAFF. In DNA form, the CDR3 reads TGCAGCGCCCAGAGGTATCTCGGGGCTGAAGCTTTCTTT. This sequence joins TRBV29-1 and TRBJ1-1; D unclear. Looked up from germline, CDR1 is SQVTM and CDR2 is ANQGSEA. Trimming took 7 bases from V and 6 from J, leaving 18 bases between them. The CDR3 has 13 residues.

The DNA for the CDR3 is TGTGCCACCAGCATCGGTATCGGGCAAGAGACCCAGTACTTC. Residues: CATSIGIGQETQYF. This chain joins TRBV15 and TRBJ2-5; D remains ambiguous. The CDR3 has 14 residues. V shed 4 bases and J shed 2 bases, with 11 bases lying between them. The germline gives CDR1 LNHNV, CDR2 YYDKDF (reference sequence).

The chain joins TRBV29-1 to TRBJ2-3, with D unresolved. Germline values: CDR1 SQVTM, CDR2 ANQGSEA. Trimming took off 1 base at V and 3 bases at J, with 8 bases between the two ends. The CDR3 is 13 residues long. CDR3 in DNA: TGCAGCGTTGAAGGAGCAGAGACAGATACGCAGTATTTT. The encoded protein is CSVEGAETDTQYF.

The V and J genes are TRBV27 and TRBJ2-3; TRBD2 matches 10 bases. With V trimmed by 2 bases and J by 2 bases, 4 bases remained unmatched. In germline, CDR1 is MNHEY, CDR2 SMNVEV (reference sequence). The CDR3 is 16 amino acids. CDR3 protein: CASSLKRGGLTDTQYF. The CDR3 DNA sequence: TGTGCCAGCAGTTTAAAGCGGGGGGGCCTCACAGATACGCAGTATTTT.

This clone was seen just once. It may be a read error: a sequence one base away is much more abundant. V and J are TRBV6-1 and TRBJ2-1, with 9 nucleotides matching TRBD2. The CDR3 spans 15 residues. Germline CDR1 reads MNHNS; CDR2 reads SASEGT. CDR3 nucleotide sequence: TGTGCCAGCAATGAAGGTAGCGGGGGTCACAATGAGCAGTTCTTC. Translation: CASNEGSGGHNEQFF.

V usage is TRBV29-1 and J usage is TRBJ1-1; tentative D call: TRBD1 (6 bases). Between the trimmed V and J ends, which lost 3 bases and 4 bases, there was a span of 9 bases. This CDR3 region has 12 residues. The germline gives CDR1 SQVTM, CDR2 ANQGSEA. CDR3: CSVDTRGTEAFF. The CDR3 DNA follows: TGCAGCGTTGACACCAGGGGCACTGAAGCTTTCTTT.

This chain links TRBV29-1 with TRBJ1-2, with 9 bases lining up with TRBD1. V was clipped by 7 bases and J by 8 bases; unmatched bases: 17. The CDR3 extends over 15 amino acids. The germline V gene has CDR1 SQVTM and CDR2 ANQGSEA. CDR3 sequence reads: CSALGQGSHRGGYTF. DNA of the CDR3: TGCAGCGCTCTAGGACAGGGGAGCCACAGGGGAGGCTACACCTTC.

The chain couples TRBV7-3 to TRBJ2-7; D might be TRBD1 (5 bases). The V and J ends lost 3 bases and 7 bases respectively, with 10 bases between them. Per the germline V gene, CDR1 is SGHTA and CDR2 is FQGTGA. CDR3 size: 12 residues. CDR3 residues: CASSLQGWEQYF. Written as DNA, the CDR3 is TGTGCCAGCAGCTTGCAGGGTTGGGAGCAGTACTTC.

The V call is TRBV4-1, the J call TRBJ1-5, with D possibly TRBD1 on 6 matching bases. CDR1 and CDR2 (germline): MGHRA, YSYEKL. Trimming removed 4 bases at V and 5 bases at J, with 12 bases between. The length of the CDR3 is 14 residues. Written as DNA, the CDR3 is TGCGCCAGCAGCCGTTTGAGGACAGATCAGCCCCAGCATTTT. It specifies CASSRLRTDQPQHF.

The chain couples TRBV13 to TRBJ2-7; D possibly corresponds to TRBD2 (5 bases). Germline V gene data show CDR1 as PRHDT and CDR2 as FYEKMQ (reference sequence). The V gene lost 4 bases and the J gene lost 3 bases, with 13 bases spanning the gap. The CDR3 spans 14 residues. The CDR3 protein is CASSSVGRNYEQYF. CDR3 bases: TGTGCCAGCAGCTCTGTGGGGAGAAACTACGAGCAGTACTTC.

This clone has just one count. The V gene is TRBV9, the J gene TRBJ2-1, with 8 positions matching TRBD2. The CDR3 consists of 14 residues. The ends lost 4 bases at V and 4 bases at J; junction bases unmatched: 4. CDR1 SGDLS and CDR2 YYNGEE come from the germline V gene. DNA of the CDR3: TGTGCCAGCAGCCCCCCGGGGGGGTACAATGAGCAGTTCTTC. Translation: CASSPPGGYNEQFF. Supplemented by reference TRBV9 and TRBJ2-1, the full variable domain reads DSGVTQTPKHLITATGQRVTLRCSPRSGDLSVYWYQQSLDQGLQFLIQYYNGEERAKGNILERFSAQQFPDLHSELNLSSLELGDSALYFCASSPPGGYNEQFFGPGTRLTVL.

This chain uses TRBV27 with TRBJ2-7, with 9 positions matching TRBD2. CDR1 MNHEY and CDR2 SMNVEV come from the germline V gene (reference sequence). V shed 6 bases, J shed 2 bases, and the junction held 5 bases outside the gene matches. The CDR3 runs to 14 residues. In nucleotides, the CDR3 is TGTGCCAGCAGGTGGTCTAGCGGGGCCTACGAGCAGTACTTC. Translating gives CASRWSSGAYEQYF.

The CDR3 region has the DNA TGTGCATCGACTAGTTTTCCGCAGACAGATACGCAGTATTTT. Translating it yields CASTSFPQTDTQYF. This sequence joins TRBV30 and TRBJ2-3, with D maybe TRBD2 (6 bases). Germline CDR1 GTSNPN, CDR2 SVGIG (reference sequence). The CDR3 sequence is 14 residues long.

The table lists this clone with a few counts. Other DNA sequences from this sample encode an identical CDR3 as well. The CDR3 DNA sequence: TGCAGCGTCGACAATGAGCAGTTCTTC. Translation: CSVDNEQFF. The chain recombines TRBV29-1 with TRBJ2-1; D is unresolved. Trimming took off 6 bases at V and 5 bases at J, with 2 bases between the two ends. The CDR3 is made up of 9 amino acids. Per the germline V gene, CDR1 is SQVTM and CDR2 is ANQGSEA.

The rearrangement uses TRBV7-9 and TRBJ1-2, with 9 nucleotides matching TRBD1. The CDR3 extends over 16 amino acids. J was trimmed by 5 bases and V by 4 bases; bases with no gene match: 11. Germline assignment: CDR1 SEHNR and CDR2 FQNEAQ (reference sequence). The DNA for the CDR3 is TGTGCCAGCAGCTCCACAGGGGGCTCTTCGACATATGGCTACACCTTC. Its translation: CASSSTGGSSTYGYTF.

The genes are TRBV19 and TRBJ2-7; TRBD1 or TRBD2 may be the D gene (5 bases each). Germline V lookup: CDR1 LNHDA, CDR2 SQIVND (reference sequence). V lost 6 bases to trimming and J lost 6 bases, with 12 bases between them. The CDR3 has 12 amino acids. CDR3 protein: CASSIGATEQYF. CDR3 DNA: TGTGCCAGTAGCATCGGGGCTACCGAGCAGTACTTC.

This chain links TRBV7-9 with TRBJ1-2, with D tentatively TRBD1 (6 bases). Trimming removed 2 bases at V and 8 bases at J, with 12 bases between. CDR3 length equals 13 residues. Germline V gene data show CDR1 as SEHNR and CDR2 as FQNEAQ (reference sequence). CDR3 protein: CASSLQGTPGYTF. The CDR3 DNA reads as TGTGCCAGCAGCTTACAGGGGACCCCCGGCTACACCTTC.

V is TRBV27 and J is TRBJ2-7, with D possibly TRBD1 on 5 matching bases. The CDR3 loop spans 15 amino acids. Looked up from germline, CDR1 is MNHEY and CDR2 is SMNVEV (reference sequence). Trimming pared 2 bases from V and 0 bases from J, leaving 11 bases between. In nucleotides, the CDR3 is TGTGCCAGCAGTTTAAAGGGGCCTAGCTCCTACGAGCAGTACTTC. This gives the protein CASSLKGPSSYEQYF.

The chain is built from TRBV9 and TRBJ2-3; 7 bases fit TRBD2. Losses at the gene ends were 7 bases for V and 4 bases for J; bases not matched to a gene: 15. CDR3 size: 16 residues. The germline V gene has CDR1 SGDLS and CDR2 YYNGEE. Here the CDR3 DNA reads TGTGCCAGCGGCCCTAGCGGCACGACCCGCCCAGATACGCAGTATTTT. It translates to CASGPSGTTRPDTQYF.

V usage is TRBV5-1 and J usage is TRBJ1-1; a weak D match, TRBD1 (5 bases). The V gene lost 0 bases and the J gene lost 7 bases, with 10 bases spanning the gap. The germline gives CDR1 SGHRS, CDR2 YFSETQ. The CDR3 has 13 residues. CDR3 loop: CASSLVGEDEAFF. The CDR3 DNA reads TGCGCCAGCAGCTTGGTAGGGGAGGATGAAGCTTTCTTT.

This chain joins TRBV29-1 and TRBJ2-7; 14 bases map to TRBD2. The CDR3 has 17 residues. From germline, CDR1 is SQVTM and CDR2 ANQGSEA. Trimming at V came to 0 bases and at J to 2 bases, leaving 6 bases not matched to a gene. CDR3 nucleotides: TGCAGCGTTGAAGATCTGGGACTAGCGGGGGATACCTACGAGCAGTACTTC. The encoded protein is CSVEDLGLAGDTYEQYF.

This chain uses TRBV27 with TRBJ1-6; TRBD1 matches 10 bases. Germline CDR1 is MNHEY and CDR2 is SMNVEV (reference sequence). After removal of 4 bases from V and 14 bases from J, the junction contained 8 bases not matched to a gene. The CDR3 is made up of 14 amino acids. DNA for the CDR3: TGTGCCAGCAGTTCCGGACAGGGGGGAAGGACCCTCCACTTT. This gives the protein CASSSGQGGRTLHF.